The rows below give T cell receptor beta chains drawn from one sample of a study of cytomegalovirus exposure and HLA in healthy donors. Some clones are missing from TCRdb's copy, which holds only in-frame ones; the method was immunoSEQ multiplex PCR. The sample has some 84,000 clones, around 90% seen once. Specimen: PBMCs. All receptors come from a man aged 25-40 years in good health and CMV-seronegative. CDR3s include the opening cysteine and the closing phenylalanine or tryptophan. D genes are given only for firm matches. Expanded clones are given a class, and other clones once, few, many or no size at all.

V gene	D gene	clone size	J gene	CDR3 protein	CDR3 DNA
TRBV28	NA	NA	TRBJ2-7	CASSLPAAPAYEQYF	TGTGCCAGCAGCCTACCGGCGGCGCCAGCCTACGAGCAGTACTTC
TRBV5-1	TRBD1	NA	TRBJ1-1	CASSSQGAVPEAFF	TGCGCCAGCAGCTCACAGGGGGCTGTGCCCGAAGCTTTCTTT
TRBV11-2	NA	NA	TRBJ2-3	CASSYLPTRPRTDTQYF	TGTGCCAGCAGCTACTTACCCACTCGTCCCCGGACAGATACGCAGTATTTT
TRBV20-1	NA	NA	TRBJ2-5	CSATVEETQYF	TGCAGTGCTACCGTCGAAGAGACCCAGTACTTC
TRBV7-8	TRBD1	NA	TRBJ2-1	CASSLTPGQGSFF	TGTGCCAGCAGCCTCACTCCAGGACAGGGGTCGTTCTTC
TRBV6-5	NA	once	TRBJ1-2	CASSYSHRDGYGYTF	TGTGCCAGCAGTTACAGCCACAGGGACGGCTATGGCTACACCTTC
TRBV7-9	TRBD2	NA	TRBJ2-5	CASSWREGTGRQETQYF	TGTGCCAGCAGCTGGCGGGAGGGTACAGGGCGACAAGAGACCCAGTACTTC
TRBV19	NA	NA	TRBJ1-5	CASNRQPQHF	TGTGCCAGTAATAGACAGCCCCAGCATTTT
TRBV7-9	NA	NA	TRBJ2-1	CASSLGVGGNEQFF	TGTGCCAGCAGCTTAGGGGTCGGGGGCAATGAGCAGTTCTTC
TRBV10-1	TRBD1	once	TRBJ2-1	CASSYSRDRGLYEQFF	TGCGCCAGCAGTTATAGCCGGGACAGGGGGCTCTATGAGCAGTTCTTC